These 29 T cell receptor beta chains came from one sample sequenced in a study of T cell repertoires in cytomegalovirus infection. TCRdb processed the reads anew with MiXCR; each CDR3 protein has one entry. The table lists nearly 650,000 distinct CDR3 sequences, 20% to 25% of them singletons. Sequencing was done on a sample of CD8+ T cells from PBMCs. The receptor set was obtained from a human donor in good health (CMV status not recorded). Some clones in this sample may be carry-over from other donors' samples.

This clonotype has at least ten counts. This sequence joins TRBV2 and TRBJ2-7; 7 bases are shared with TRBD1. The V and J ends lost 8 bases and 4 bases, in that order; junction bases with no gene match: 2. CDR1 is SNHLY, CDR2 FYNNEI, per germline. The CDR3 consists of 11 residues. In nucleotides, the CDR3 is TGTGCCAGCGGCAGGGGGTACGAGCAGTACTTC. It translates to CASGRGYEQYF.

This clonotype was counted only a few times. J is TRBJ2-5 and V is TRBV9; D call uncertain. Trimming stripped 4 bases from V and 2 bases from J, with 12 bases between. This CDR3 is built from 14 residues. The germline CDR1 and CDR2 sequences are SGDLS and YYNGEE. In nucleotides, the CDR3 is TGTGCCAGCAGCCAAGGGATTCCACAAGAGACCCAGTACTTC. Protein product: CASSQGIPQETQYF.

This clonotype was detected a few times. The gene calls are TRBV6-4 and TRBJ2-2, with D unresolved. Germline CDR1 is MRHNA and CDR2 is SNTAGT. The CDR3 is 22 amino acids. The V gene lost 0 bases and the J gene lost 3 bases, with 29 bases spanning the gap. CDR3 loop: CASSDSRKVPIFDVTDTGELFF. The DNA of the CDR3 is TGTGCCAGCAGTGACTCGAGAAAGGTACCAATCTTCGACGTTACCGACACCGGGGAGCTGTTTTTT.

This clonotype was detected many times. This chain joins TRBV6-2 or TRBV6-3 and TRBJ2-3, with no clear D. From germline, CDR1 is MNHEY and CDR2 SVGEGT. Between the trimmed V and J ends, which lost 5 bases and 2 bases, there was a span of 17 bases. This CDR3 spans 16 amino acids. CDR3 sequence reads: CASSLIDLTPTDTQYF. The CDR3 coding sequence is TGTGCCAGCAGTCTTATAGACCTCACTCCCACAGATACGCAGTATTTT.

The table lists this clonotype with a few counts. The chain links TRBV4-3 to TRBJ2-2; D is ambiguous. Germline CDR1 reads LGHNA; CDR2 reads YSLEER. V was trimmed by 0 bases and J by 6 bases, leaving 11 bases between them. The CDR3 consists of 15 residues. CDR3 nucleotides: TGCGCCAGCAGCCAAGATGGTAGAAAGGCCGGGGAGCTGTTTTTT. Its translation is CASSQDGRKAGELFF.

The J gene is TRBJ2-7, the V gene TRBV19; TRBD1 is a possible D gene (6 bases). Germline V gene sequence: CDR1 LNHDA, CDR2 SQIVND (reference sequence). V lost 5 bases, J lost 0 bases, and 17 bases lay in between. There are 16 residues in the CDR3. In DNA form, the CDR3 reads TGTGCCAGTAGTTCCCGGGGACAAGCCTTCTCCTACGAGCAGTACTTC. The encoded protein is CASSSRGQAFSYEQYF.

V gene TRBV2 combines with J gene TRBJ2-6; 9 bases match TRBD1. Trimming took 10 bases from V and 0 from J; bases not matched to a gene: 10. The CDR3 runs 17 residues. In germline, CDR1 is SNHLY, CDR2 FYNNEI. CDR3: CATTLPTGGSGANVLTF. The CDR3 bases are TGTGCCACCACTTTGCCGACAGGGGGCTCTGGGGCCAACGTCCTGACTTTC.

This clonotype appeared a few times. This chain uses TRBV12-3 or TRBV12-4 with TRBJ2-1, with 10 bases identical to TRBD1. V dropped 6 bases and J dropped 0; count of bases not matched to a gene: 5. The CDR3 is 16 amino acids. CDR3 amino acids: CASRIRTGGSYNEQFF. The CDR3 DNA follows: TGTGCCAGCAGAATCCGGACAGGGGGCTCCTACAATGAGCAGTTCTTC.

The rearrangement links TRBV5-1 to TRBJ2-1; TRBD2 matches 9 bases. The CDR3 runs 13 residues. Losses at the gene ends were 4 bases for V and 9 bases for J; bases not matched to a gene: 5. The V gene's germline CDR1 is SGHRS and CDR2 YFSETQ. The CDR3 DNA reads TGCGCCAGCAGCGTGGCGGGGGGGCCTGAGCAGTTCTTC. It translates to CASSVAGGPEQFF.

This clonotype occurred many times. The chain recombines TRBV7-6 with TRBJ2-1, with D tentatively TRBD1 or TRBD2 (5 bases each). The germline V gene has CDR1 SGHVS and CDR2 FNYEAQ. V lost 4 bases and J 4 bases, leaving 14 bases between the germline ends. This CDR3 is built from 15 residues. The chain's CDR3 is CASSSGTGTYNEQFF. As DNA, the CDR3 is TGTGCCAGCAGCTCGGGGACGGGAACTTACAATGAGCAGTTCTTC.

This chain's CDR3 is CASSARDRYNEQFF. The CDR3 DNA follows: TGTGCCAGCAGCGCCCGGGACAGGTACAATGAGCAGTTCTTC. The chain joins TRBV7-9 to TRBJ2-1; 8 positions match TRBD1. CDR3 length: 14 amino acids. The germline CDR1 and CDR2 sequences are SEHNR and FQNEAQ (reference sequence). The junction had 4 bases not matched to a gene; V was cut back by 5 bases and J by 4 bases.

This clonotype was counted a few times. The chain carries TRBV13 and TRBJ2-5; TRBD2 aligns across 12 bases. CDR1 is PRHDT, CDR2 FYEKMQ, per germline (reference sequence). The V segment lost 5 bases and the J segment 2 bases; nucleotides outside the gene matches: 6. CDR3 size: 16 residues. Written as DNA, the CDR3 is TGTGCCAGCAGCAGGGGACTAGCGGGTAGACAAGAGACCCAGTACTTC. Translation gives CASSRGLAGRQETQYF.

This sequence joins TRBV6-6 and TRBJ1-2; D not certain. The V end lost 2 bases, the J end lost 7 bases, and 5 bases lay between the germline ends. Germline CDR1 reads MNHNY; CDR2 reads SVGAGI (reference sequence). CDR3 length: 11 residues. CDR3 DNA sequence: TGTGCCAGCAGTTACGAGGGTGGCTACACCTTC. Translating gives CASSYEGGYTF.

The chain employs TRBV7-3 and TRBJ1-1; D gene uncertain. Germline V CDR1 and CDR2: SGHTA, FQGTGA. CDR3 length: 15 residues. Trimming removed 1 base from V and 1 base from J, with 10 bases in between. CDR3 in amino acids: CASSLKAHSNTEAFF. The CDR3, as DNA: TGTGCCAGCAGCTTAAAGGCCCACTCGAACACTGAAGCTTTCTTT.

This clonotype occurred many times. The chain has TRBV12-3 or TRBV12-4 and TRBJ2-7; 10 bases fit TRBD2. J was trimmed by 5 bases and V by 6 bases; bases with no gene match: 10. The CDR3 length is 15 residues. The CDR3 sequence is CASRGSGGVGHEQYF. The CDR3 DNA sequence: TGTGCCAGCAGAGGAAGCGGGGGGGTGGGACACGAGCAGTACTTC.

The rearrangement links TRBV9 to TRBJ2-3; D is unresolved. Germline V gene data show CDR1 as SGDLS and CDR2 as YYNGEE. V shed 4 bases and J shed 7 bases, with 13 bases lying between them. The CDR3 is 13 amino acids. CDR3 in DNA: TGTGCCAGCAGCCCAACTCTGTCAAATACGCAGTATTTT. The encoded protein is CASSPTLSNTQYF.

A few counts support this clonotype. The chain combines TRBV7-9 with TRBJ2-7; no clear D gene. The CDR3 length is 12 residues. The germline V gene encodes CDR1 SEHNR and CDR2 FQNEAQ (reference sequence). Trimming removed 5 bases at V and 2 bases at J, with 7 bases between. The DNA of the CDR3 is TGTGCCAGCAGCCGAGACACCTACGAGCAGTACGTC. Translating it yields CASSRDTYEQYV.

J is TRBJ1-3 and V is TRBV20-1; a weak D match, TRBD1 (5 bases). CDR3 length: 14 amino acids. Trimming shortened V by 4 bases and J by 2 bases, and 12 bases separated the two germline ends. Germline CDR1 and CDR2: DFQATT and SNEGSKA (reference sequence). CDR3 bases: TGCAGTGCTACGCAGGGAGGGACTGGAAACACCATATATTTT. Amino acid sequence: CSATQGGTGNTIYF.

Here the CDR3 DNA reads TGTGCCAGCACTCCAGGGGGCGCGTCGTACAATGAGCAGTTCTTC. Encoded protein: CASTPGGASYNEQFF. The rearrangement links TRBV27 to TRBJ2-1; 8 positions match TRBD1. The CDR3 sequence is 15 residues long. The ends lost 7 bases at V and 4 bases at J; junction bases unmatched: 9. From germline, CDR1 is MNHEY and CDR2 SMNVEV (reference sequence).

The rearrangement uses TRBV29-1 and TRBJ1-4; the D is unclear. V gave up 0 bases and J gave up 6 bases, with 11 bases separating them. CDR3 length: 14 amino acids. CDR1 and CDR2 (germline): SQVTM, ANQGSEA. CDR3 region: CSVEDPSEDEKLFF. The CDR3 DNA reads as TGCAGCGTTGAAGACCCCTCAGAGGATGAAAAACTGTTTTTT.

This clonotype was seen a handful of times. V gene TRBV28 combines with J gene TRBJ2-1; TRBD2 matches 8 bases. The CDR3 runs 15 residues. Germline trimming cut 5 bases from V and 4 bases from J; bases unmatched to any gene: 7. Per the germline V gene, CDR1 is MDHEN and CDR2 is SYDVKM. The CDR3 DNA sequence: TGTGCCAGCAGTCTTCCGGGGGGGCCGTACAATGAGCAGTTCTTC. Protein sequence: CASSLPGGPYNEQFF.

This clonotype appeared a single time. This rearrangement joins TRBV19 to TRBJ1-1; 8 nucleotides align to TRBD1. Germline loops: CDR1 LNHDA, CDR2 SQIVND (reference sequence). This CDR3 comprises 15 residues. The V segment lost 5 bases and the J segment 0 bases; nucleotides outside the gene matches: 5. In nucleotides, the CDR3 is TGTGCCAGTAGTTACAGGGGGGAAATGAACACTGAAGCTTTCTTT. Residues: CASSYRGEMNTEAFF.

This clonotype was observed many times. The rearrangement links TRBV7-9 to TRBJ1-5, with TRBD1 matching over 7 bases. Looked up from germline, CDR1 is SEHNR and CDR2 is FQNEAQ (reference sequence). After removal of 6 bases from V and 7 bases from J, the junction contained 9 bases not matched to a gene. There are 14 residues in the CDR3. The CDR3 protein is CASRSGGPNQPQHF. The CDR3 DNA reads as TGTGCCAGCAGGTCAGGGGGACCTAACCAGCCCCAGCATTTT. Full variable domain (remainder filled in from reference TRBV7-9 and TRBJ1-5): DTGVSQNPRHKITKRGQNVTFRCDPISEHNRLYWYRQTLGQGPEFLTYFQNEAQLEKSRLLSDRFSAERPKGSFSTLEIQRTEQGDSAMYLCASRSGGPNQPQHFGDGTRLSIL.

This clonotype showed up many times. This chain uses TRBV6-2 or TRBV6-3 with TRBJ1-1, with D uncertain. The V gene's germline CDR1 is MNHEY and CDR2 SVGEGT. The CDR3 has 14 residues. V gave up 0 bases and J gave up 1 base, with 6 bases separating them. The CDR3 is CASSYSLGNTEAFF. The CDR3 nucleotides read TGTGCCAGCAGTTACTCGCTTGGGAACACTGAAGCTTTCTTT.

This rearrangement joins TRBV7-2 to TRBJ2-3, with 9 bases matching TRBD2. Germline CDR1 SGHTA, CDR2 FQGNSA. The V and J ends lost 2 bases and 5 bases, in that order; junction bases with no gene match: 11. This CDR3 is 17 amino acids long. In nucleotides, the CDR3 is TGTGCCAGCAGCTTATTATGGCGGGGGGGCCCCGAAGATACGCAGTATTTT. Its translation is CASSLLWRGGPEDTQYF.

In its sample, this clonotype was seen many times. The chain recombines TRBV12-3 or TRBV12-4 with TRBJ2-5; no firm D call. CDR3 length: 15 residues. V lost 1 base and J lost 2, with 11 bases in between. Written as DNA, the CDR3 is TGTGCCAGCAGTTTAGAAATTGGCCCACAAGAGACCCAGTACTTC. This translates into CASSLEIGPQETQYF.

This clonotype has a single count. At one end the junction does not follow the germline gene, possibly because of a read error. The gene calls are TRBV25-1 and TRBJ1-1; maybe TRBD1 (6 bases). The length of the CDR3 is 14 residues. Germline V CDR1 and CDR2: MGHDK, SYGVNS. The CDR3 is CVSKFRGPNTEAFF. The CDR3, as DNA: TGTGTCAGCAAATTCCGGGGGCCGAACACTGAAGCTTTCTTT.

In its sample, this clonotype was seen a few times. The chain carries TRBV27 and TRBJ2-2, with 7 bases fitting TRBD1. The CDR3 is 13 amino acids. V lost 10 bases, J lost 5 bases, and 7 bases stayed unmatched. The germline V gene encodes CDR1 MNHEY and CDR2 SMNVEV (reference sequence). CDR3 amino acids: CAIRQGRTGELFF. For the CDR3, the DNA is TGTGCCATCCGACAGGGTAGGACCGGGGAGCTGTTTTTT.

The J gene is TRBJ2-1, the V gene TRBV5-6, with TRBD2 identical over 7 bases. Trimming removed 4 bases from V and 0 bases from J; junction bases left unmatched: 7. The CDR3 is 16 amino acids. Germline CDR1 and CDR2: SGHDT and YYEEEE. The CDR3 loop reads CASSLLGGDSYNEQFF. In DNA, the CDR3 is TGTGCCAGCAGCCTCCTTGGGGGGGACTCCTACAATGAGCAGTTCTTC.